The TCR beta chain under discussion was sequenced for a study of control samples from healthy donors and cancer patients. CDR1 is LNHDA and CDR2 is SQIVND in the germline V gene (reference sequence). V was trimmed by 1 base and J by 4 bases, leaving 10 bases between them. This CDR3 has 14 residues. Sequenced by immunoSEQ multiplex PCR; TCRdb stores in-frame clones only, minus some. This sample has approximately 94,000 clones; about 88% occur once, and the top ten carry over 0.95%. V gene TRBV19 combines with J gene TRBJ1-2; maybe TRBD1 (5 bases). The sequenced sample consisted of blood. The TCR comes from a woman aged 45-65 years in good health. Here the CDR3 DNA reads TGTGCCAGTAGTATAGGGAGACAGAGCTATGGCTACACCTTC. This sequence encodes CASSIGRQSYGYTF.